A selection of T cell receptor beta chains follows, all from one sample in a study of cytomegalovirus exposure and HLA in healthy donors. Measured with immunoSEQ multiplex PCR; TCRdb has only the in-frame clones, and not every one. The repertoire has about 140,000 clones, 60% to 80% of them found once; the top ten carry over 3%. The sequenced sample consisted of PBMCs. The receptors come from a man aged 40-55 years in good health and CMV-seronegative. CDR3s include the opening cysteine and the closing phenylalanine or tryptophan. A D gene is named only where the DNA matches it firmly. Only part of the rows carry a size: once, few, many, or a class if the clone is expanded.

V	D	J	size	DNA	CDR3
TRBV27	TRBD1	TRBJ1-5	-	TGTGCCAGCAGTTTATCGTGGGGCAGGGGGTCCAATCAGCCCCAGCATTTT	CASSLSWGRGSNQPQHF
TRBV29-1	-	TRBJ2-3	-	TGCAGCGTTAGTTACCCCAGGAGGACAGATACGCAGTATTTT	CSVSYPRRTDTQYF
TRBV5-6	-	TRBJ1-5	-	TGTGCCAGCAGCCCACGGGGGAAGGGGCAAAGTCAGCCCCAGCATTTT	CASSPRGKGQSQPQHF
TRBV9	-	TRBJ2-1	-	TGTGCCAGCAGCGTAGTTTCCAGGACCTACAATGAGCAGTTCTTC	CASSVVSRTYNEQFF
TRBV5-4	-	TRBJ2-3	-	TGTGCCAGCAGCTTGGACAGGGAAGATACGCAGTATTTT	CASSLDREDTQYF
TRBV5-1	TRBD2	TRBJ2-5	-	TGCGCCAGCAGCTTACCCAGCGGGGGGAACCAAGAGACCCAGTACTTC	CASSLPSGGNQETQYF
TRBV5-1	TRBD1	TRBJ2-5	-	TGCGCCAGCAGCCTAACAGGGGTAGGCTGTGAGCAGTACTTC	CASSLTGVGCEQYF
TRBV19	-	TRBJ2-7	-	TGTGCCAGTAGTATTACAGGGATGCTGCGAGAGCAGTACTTC	CASSITGMLREQYF
TRBV5-1	TRBD1	TRBJ2-3	-	TGCGCCAGCAGCCCGACACAGGGGGATACGCAGTATTTT	CASSPTQGDTQYF
TRBV11-3	TRBD1	TRBJ1-1	-	TGTGCCAGCAGCGATTCTGGGACAGGATACGGCACTGAAGCTTTCTTT	CASSDSGTGYGTEAFF
TRBV15	-	TRBJ1-1	-	TGTGCCACCAGCAGTCAGGGCCACACTGAAGCTTTCTTT	CATSSQGHTEAFF
TRBV6-5	TRBD2	TRBJ2-7	-	TGTGCCAGCAGACCCCGGGGGGGCTCCTACGAGCAGTACTTC	CASRPRGGSYEQYF
TRBV7-2	TRBD2	TRBJ2-2	-	TGTGCCAGCAGCTTGGGACTAGCGGAGCTCACCGGGGAGCTGTTTTTT	CASSLGLAELTGELFF
TRBV14	-	TRBJ2-7	-	TGTGCCAGCACCCCCGGCGGGGACCCGACCTACGAGCAGTACTTC	CASTPGGDPTYEQYF
TRBV4-3	TRBD2	TRBJ2-7	once	TGCGCCAGCAGCCAAGAGCTGGTACGAGCGGGGGGACCCCACTACGAGCAGTACTTC	CASSQELVRAGGPHYEQYF
TRBV19	TRBD1	TRBJ1-5	-	TGTGCCAGTACGGGACAGGGGGGTCAGCCCCAGCATTTT	CASTGQGGQPQHF
TRBV7-6	-	TRBJ1-3	-	TGTGCCAGCAGCTCATACCTTCTTACAGGGAGTGGAAACACCATATATTTT	CASSSYLLTGSGNTIYF
TRBV4-3	TRBD2	TRBJ2-1	-	TGCGCCAGCAGCCAAGATCGGAGCGGGGGAGCTTACAATGAGCAGTTCTTC	CASSQDRSGGAYNEQFF
TRBV28	-	TRBJ1-1	-	TGTGCCAGCAGTTTACCGACAGGGAACACTGAAGCTTTCTTT	CASSLPTGNTEAFF
TRBV10-1	-	TRBJ1-1	-	TGCGCCAGCAGGGAGACAGTGAACACTGAAGCTTTCTTT	CASRETVNTEAFF
TRBV5-1	-	TRBJ1-1	-	TGCGCCAGCAGCCCCACGACAGATCTGAACACTGAAGCTTTCTTT	CASSPTTDLNTEAFF
TRBV7-9	-	TRBJ1-2	-	TGTGCCAGCAGCTGGTTCCGGACAGATAACTATGGCTACACCTTC	CASSWFRTDNYGYTF
TRBV18	-	TRBJ1-3	once	TGTGCCAGCTCACTTGCGACACCCGACACTGGAAACACCATATATTTT	CASSLATPDTGNTIYF
TRBV7-9	-	TRBJ2-2	-	TGTGCCAGCAGCTCGGACACCCCGAACACCGGGGAGCTGTTTTTT	CASSSDTPNTGELFF
TRBV15	TRBD1	TRBJ1-1	few	TGTGCCACCAGCAGTGGGACAGGGATGAACACTGAAGCTTTCTTT	CATSSGTGMNTEAFF
TRBV5-1	TRBD1	TRBJ1-2	-	TGCGCCAGCAGCTCGGGACAGGGGAAAGGCTACACCTTC	CASSSGQGKGYTF
TRBV9	-	TRBJ1-1	-	TGTGCCAACAGCCCCCGCTGGGGGGCTGAAGCTTTCTTT	CANSPRWGAEAFF
TRBV7-7	TRBD1	TRBJ2-1	-	TGTGCCAGCAGCAACACCCTCGGGACAGCAGTTTACAATGAGCAGTTCTTC	CASSNTLGTAVYNEQFF
TRBV5-1	TRBD1	TRBJ1-2	-	TGCGCCAGCAGCTTAGGGGGCGGCGAAGGCTACACCTTC	CASSLGGGEGYTF
TRBV2	TRBD2	TRBJ2-3	-	TGTGCCAGCAGGGCACTAGCGGGTATAACAGATACGCAGTATTTT	CASRALAGITDTQYF
TRBV7-2	TRBD2	TRBJ2-2	-	TGTGCCAGCAGCTTAGCTACTAGCGGGGGGGCCGGGGAGCTGTTTTTT	CASSLATSGGAGELFF
TRBV6-5	-	TRBJ2-3	-	TGTGCCAGCAGTTACGGCCGGGGAGATACGCAGTATTTT	CASSYGRGDTQYF
TRBV28	-	TRBJ2-3	-	TGTGCCAGCAGTTTAGGCGGGGTACGGGATACGCAGTATTTT	CASSLGGVRDTQYF
TRBV6-5	TRBD1	TRBJ1-5	few	TGTGCCAGCAGTTCGGACAGGGTAGGCAATCAGCCCCAGCATTTT	CASSSDRVGNQPQHF
TRBV10-2	TRBD1	TRBJ1-2	-	TGCGCCAGCAGTGAGCTGGACAGGACGTTTAACTATGGCTACACCTTC	CASSELDRTFNYGYTF
TRBV4-2	TRBD1	TRBJ2-1	-	TGTGCCAGCAGCCAAACGGGACAGGCGTCAAATGAGCAGTTCTTC	CASSQTGQASNEQFF
TRBV18	-	TRBJ1-1	-	TGTGCCAGCTTCAAGGGCGGAGGGAACACTGAAGCTTTCTTT	CASFKGGGNTEAFF
TRBV28	-	TRBJ2-7	-	TGTGCCAGCAGCCTACAGGACAACGAGCAGTACTTC	CASSLQDNEQYF
TRBV27	TRBD1	TRBJ2-7	-	TGTGCCAGCAGGCGGGGACAGGGACGCGAGCAGTACTTC	CASRRGQGREQYF
TRBV27	-	TRBJ1-1	once	TGTGCCAGCAGTTTAGGTTCGGGTACTGAAGCTTTCTTT	CASSLGSGTEAFF
TRBV27	-	TRBJ1-2	-	TGTGCCAGCAGTTCGCCCTTCCAGGGTTTCTATGGCTACACCTTC	CASSSPFQGFYGYTF
TRBV27	TRBD1	TRBJ1-2	-	TGTGCCAGCAGTTTATCTCCCGGGACAGGGCGAGGGGCTAACTATGGCTACACCTTC	CASSLSPGTGRGANYGYTF
TRBV5-4	-	TRBJ2-5	once	TGTGCCAGCAGCTTGGTGCAGGGAAGGGAGACCCAGTACTTC	CASSLVQGRETQYF
TRBV4-1	TRBD2	TRBJ2-3	-	TGCGCCAGCAGCTACTGGACTAGCGGGGGCCCTAGCACAGATACGCAGTATTTT	CASSYWTSGGPSTDTQYF
TRBV11-2	-	TRBJ1-6	-	TGTGCCAGCAGCTTAGGGCAGGGTGATTCACCCCTCCACTTT	CASSLGQGDSPLHF
TRBV5-1	TRBD1	TRBJ2-1	few	TGCGCCAGCAGCTTGTGGACAGGGGGATCTAATGAGCAGTTCTTC	CASSLWTGGSNEQFF
TRBV10-3	-	TRBJ2-3	-	TGTGCCATCAGATGGAGTGGGACTCCCACAGATACGCAGTATTTT	CAIRWSGTPTDTQYF
TRBV18	-	TRBJ1-1	-	TGTGCCAGCTCACCTATTTCCCCTAGACTGAACACTGAAGCTTTCTTT	CASSPISPRLNTEAFF
TRBV4-3	TRBD1	TRBJ1-1	once	TGCGCCAGCAGCCAAGATCCGGGACAGGGTGTATTAGCTTTCTTT	CASSQDPGQGVLAFF
TRBV10-3	-	TRBJ2-3	-	TGTGCCATCAGAGCACGGGAGTCAAAATTTTCTAGCACAGATACGCAGTATTTT	CAIRARESKFSSTDTQYF
TRBV6-1	TRBD1	TRBJ1-6	-	TGTGCCAGCAGTGGACAGGGATATAATTCACCCCTCCACTTT	CASSGQGYNSPLHF
TRBV28	-	TRBJ1-1	-	TGTGCCATCAGCGCCTGGAGGGCTGAAGCTTTCTTT	CAISAWRAEAFF
TRBV28	TRBD1	TRBJ1-3	once	TGTGCCAGCAGTCCGACAGGGTGGTTAAACACCATATATTTT	CASSPTGWLNTIYF
TRBV10-3	-	TRBJ1-2	-	TGTGCCATCACACAGGCCGGCTTCTATGGCTACACCTTC	CAITQAGFYGYTF
TRBV5-6	TRBD1	TRBJ1-4	-	TGTGCCAGCAGCTTAGACAGGGGGCATGAAAAACTGTTTTTT	CASSLDRGHEKLFF
TRBV7-2	TRBD1	TRBJ2-7	-	TGTGCCAGCAGAAGAGGACAGGGCTCCTACGAGCAGTACTTC	CASRRGQGSYEQYF
TRBV2	-	TRBJ1-1	few	TGTGCCAGCAGATTAATGAACACTGAAGCTTTCTTT	CASRLMNTEAFF
TRBV19	TRBD2	TRBJ2-1	-	TGTGCCAGTAGTATCCCTAGCGGGGTGTCGAATGAGCAGTTCTTC	CASSIPSGVSNEQFF
TRBV9	TRBD1	TRBJ1-2	-	TGTGCCAGCAGCCTCCATCGGGAACAGGGGGCTCGTGGCTACACCTTC	CASSLHREQGARGYTF